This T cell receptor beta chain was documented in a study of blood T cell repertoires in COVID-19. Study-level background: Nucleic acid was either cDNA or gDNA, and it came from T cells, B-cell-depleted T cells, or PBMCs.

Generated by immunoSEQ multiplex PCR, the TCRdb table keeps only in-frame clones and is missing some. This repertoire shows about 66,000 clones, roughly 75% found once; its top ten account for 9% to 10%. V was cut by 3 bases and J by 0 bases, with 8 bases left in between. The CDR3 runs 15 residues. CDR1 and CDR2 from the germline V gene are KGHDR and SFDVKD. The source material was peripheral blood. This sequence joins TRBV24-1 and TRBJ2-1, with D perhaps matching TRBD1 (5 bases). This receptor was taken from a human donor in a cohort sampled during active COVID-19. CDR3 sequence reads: CATSDGQGSYNEQFF. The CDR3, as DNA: TGTGCCACCAGTGATGGCCAGGGCTCCTACAATGAGCAGTTCTTC.